This T cell receptor beta chain appears in the sequencing data of a study of blood T cell repertoires in COVID-19. Overall study: T cells, B-cell-depleted T cells, or PBMCs provided the cDNA or gDNA that served as material.

Germline lookup yields CDR1 SNHLY and CDR2 FYNNEI. Between the trimmed V and J ends, which lost 3 bases and 3 bases, there was a span of 11 bases. The CDR3 runs 14 residues. This clone was observed a single time. Repertoires were generated with immunoSEQ multiplex PCR, while TCRdb's copy carries only in-frame clones and drops some. The sample yields 45,000 to 50,000 clones, over 80% seen once. This receptor was identified in a man between 50 and 59 years old with acute or convalescent COVID-19. The chain has TRBV2 and TRBJ1-1, with a possible D match to TRBD1 (5 bases). Sequenced: peripheral blood. This chain's CDR3 is CASSDLGAYTEAFF. CDR3 nucleotides: TGTGCCAGCAGTGACCTAGGGGCTTACACTGAAGCTTTCTTT.